Below, 30 T cell receptor beta chains from the same sample are listed, as sequenced in a study of T cells in narcolepsy. The repertoire was sequenced with immunoSEQ multiplex PCR; TCRdb's copy has only in-frame clones and lacks some. The sample lists approximately 28,000 clones, about 80% occurring once. Sequencing was done on a sample of memory (CD45RA-) CD4+ T cells from blood. Source of these receptors: a human donor in good health.

J is TRBJ1-2 and V is TRBV5-6; 8 positions agree with TRBD1. With 2 bases clipped from V and 4 bases from J, the junction kept 16 bases outside the gene matches. Germline V gene lookup returns CDR1 SGHDT and CDR2 YYEEEE. This CDR3 has 18 amino acids. The CDR3 region is CASSLVRDRSTNAYGYTF. As DNA, the CDR3 is TGTGCCAGCAGCTTAGTCAGGGACAGGTCGACGAATGCCTATGGCTACACCTTC.

The CDR3 sequence: CASSQEVRYEQYF. CDR3 nucleotides: TGCGCCAGCAGCCAAGAGGTCCGCTACGAGCAGTACTTC. This chain joins TRBV4-3 and TRBJ2-7; no reliable D call. CDR3 length: 13 residues. The germline CDR1 and CDR2 sequences are LGHNA and YSLEER. The V end was cut by 0 bases, the J end by 3 bases, with 6 bases between.

This clone was recorded once. The rearrangement uses TRBV9 and TRBJ2-2, with 8 positions matching TRBD1. J lost 0 bases, V lost 0 bases, and 7 bases had no gene match. This CDR3 spans 18 amino acids. The V gene's germline CDR1 is SGDLS and CDR2 YYNGEE. CDR3 residues: CASSVVSLDRANTGELFF. The CDR3 DNA sequence: TGTGCCAGCAGCGTAGTTTCATTGGACAGGGCGAACACCGGGGAGCTGTTTTTT.

This clone was detected a few times. This chain joins TRBV6-5 and TRBJ2-1; 9 bases are a match to TRBD1. CDR1 is MNHEY, CDR2 SVGAGI, per germline. This CDR3 has 15 residues. Unmatched junction bases numbered 16, after V lost 6 bases and J lost 13 bases. CDR3 nucleotides: TGTGCCAGCAGACCTACAGGGGGCGTCCCTTCGTCTCAGTTCTTC. Protein: CASRPTGGVPSSQFF.

V and J are TRBV7-2 and TRBJ1-3; perhaps TRBD1 as D (6 bases). This CDR3 comprises 15 residues. Germline V lookup: CDR1 SGHTA, CDR2 FQGNSA. With 5 bases removed from V and 6 bases from J, the gap between germline ends came to 17 bases. Here the CDR3 DNA reads TGTGCCAGCAGCCCTGGGGGGGCGCGTGTAAACACCATATATTTT. Translated: CASSPGGARVNTIYF.

The chain joins TRBV7-6 to TRBJ2-5, with D uncertain. The germline V gene encodes CDR1 SGHVS and CDR2 FNYEAQ. Deletions cut 0 bases from V and 7 bases from J, with 9 bases between. There are 13 residues in the CDR3. This CDR3 reads CASSLAVIGTQYF. The CDR3 bases are TGTGCCAGCAGCTTAGCGGTTATCGGGACCCAGTACTTC.

J is TRBJ2-1 and V is TRBV9, with 12 bases identical to TRBD2. Germline V CDR1 and CDR2: SGDLS, YYNGEE. The CDR3 is made up of 19 amino acids. Trimming took 2 bases from V and 10 from J; bases not matched to a gene: 19. The CDR3 sequence: CASSVSTSGRWSFYEEQFF. In DNA, the CDR3 is TGTGCCAGCAGCGTCAGTACTAGCGGGAGGTGGAGTTTTTATGAGGAGCAGTTCTTC. Filled out from reference TRBV9 and TRBJ2-1, the complete variable domain reads DSGVTQTPKHLITATGQRVTLRCSPRSGDLSVYWYQQSLDQGLQFLIQYYNGEERAKGNILERFSAQQFPDLHSELNLSSLELGDSALYFCASSVSTSGRWSFYEEQFFGPGTRLTVL.

In its sample, this clone was seen once. The rearrangement joins TRBV10-3 to TRBJ2-1, with 11 bases aligning to TRBD2. CDR3 size: 15 residues. With 6 bases clipped from V and 0 bases from J, the junction kept 1 base outside the gene matches. Germline lookup yields CDR1 ENHRY and CDR2 SYGVKD. The CDR3 DNA sequence: TGTGCCATCAGAACTAGCGGGAGCTCCTACAATGAGCAGTTCTTC. As protein: CAIRTSGSSYNEQFF.

The genes are TRBV7-2 and TRBJ2-7, with a tentative D call TRBD1 (6 bases). Germline V lookup: CDR1 SGHTA, CDR2 FQGNSA. Deletions cut 1 base from V and 6 bases from J, with 16 bases between. This CDR3 comprises 15 residues. The CDR3 here is CASSLERDTGIEQYF. DNA for the CDR3: TGTGCCAGCAGCTTAGAACGGGACACCGGTATCGAGCAGTACTTC.

The V and J genes are TRBV7-2 and TRBJ1-2, with a possible D match to TRBD1 (5 bases). The germline V and J ends were trimmed by 6 bases and 1 base, with 12 bases remaining between them. CDR3 length equals 14 residues. CDR1 and CDR2 from the germline V gene are SGHTA and FQGNSA. Written as DNA, the CDR3 is TGTGCCAGCAGGGAGGGGACGGTTAACTATGGCTACACCTTC. Its translation: CASREGTVNYGYTF.

This clone is labeled as medium-sized. The genes are TRBV25-1 and TRBJ1-1; the D is unclear. CDR3 size: 14 residues. V shed 3 bases and J shed 0 bases, with 8 bases lying between them. In germline, CDR1 is MGHDK, CDR2 SYGVNS. Written as DNA, the CDR3 is TGTGCCAGCAGTGACAGGCAATTGAACACTGAAGCTTTCTTT. It is translated as CASSDRQLNTEAFF.

This sequence joins TRBV5-4 and TRBJ2-3, with 13 bases that match TRBD2. The CDR3 is 16 residues long. J was trimmed by 0 bases and V by 7 bases; bases with no gene match: 5. Germline CDR1 SGHNT, CDR2 YYREEE (reference sequence). The CDR3 sequence is CASWTSGRPSTDTQYF. Here the CDR3 DNA reads TGTGCCAGCTGGACTAGCGGGAGACCTAGCACAGATACGCAGTATTTT.

The chain is built from TRBV29-1 and TRBJ1-4; a possible D gene is TRBD1 (5 bases). Germline CDR1 reads SQVTM; CDR2 reads ANQGSEA. The CDR3 length is 12 residues. Trimming took 0 bases from V and 14 from J, leaving 13 bases between them. CDR3: CSVEDQQGPLFF. CDR3 bases: TGCAGCGTTGAAGACCAGCAGGGCCCCCTGTTTTTT.

J is TRBJ2-3 and V is TRBV6-4; D not certain. The CDR3 consists of 13 residues. CDR1 and CDR2 (germline): MRHNA, SNTAGT. Trimming shortened V by 2 bases and J by 2 bases, and 5 bases separated the two germline ends. The CDR3 reads CASSDRATDTQYF. In nucleotides, the CDR3 is TGTGCCAGCAGTGACAGGGCCACAGATACGCAGTATTTT.

The chain recombines TRBV30 with TRBJ1-6; D unclear. The CDR3 has 15 amino acids. V was cut by 4 bases and J by 0 bases, with 10 bases left in between. Germline V gene lookup returns CDR1 GTSNPN and CDR2 SVGIG (reference sequence). CDR3 in amino acids: CAWKRTSSYNSPLHF. The CDR3 DNA is TGTGCCTGGAAGCGAACGAGCTCCTATAATTCACCCCTCCACTTT.

V gene TRBV30 combines with J gene TRBJ2-4, with TRBD2 as a possible D gene (6 bases). In germline, CDR1 is GTSNPN, CDR2 SVGIG (reference sequence). V was shortened by 0 bases and J by 13 bases, with 10 bases between the two germline ends. CDR3 length: 11 amino acids. CDR3 DNA sequence: TGTGCCTGGAGTGTAGGCGCGGGACAGTACTTC. This gives the protein CAWSVGAGQYF.

In this sample, this clone turned up once. The chain joins TRBV28 to TRBJ1-1, with D possibly being TRBD1 (5 bases). CDR1 is MDHEN, CDR2 SYDVKM, per germline. Trimming cost V 6 bases and J 2 bases, with 19 bases left between them. The CDR3 is 16 residues long. CDR3 nucleotides: TGTGCCAGCAGACTGAGGGGACTCTCGAGAAACACTGAAGCTTTCTTT. This encodes CASRLRGLSRNTEAFF.

The rearrangement joins TRBV2 to TRBJ2-1; D possibly uses TRBD1 or TRBD2 (5 bases each). The length of the CDR3 is 14 residues. Germline values: CDR1 SNHLY, CDR2 FYNNEI. V shed 0 bases and J shed 10 bases, with 13 bases lying between them. The CDR3 DNA sequence: TGTGCCAGCAGTGAAGCAGGGACGGGACGGGAGCAGTTCTTC. Protein product: CASSEAGTGREQFF.

The rearrangement uses TRBV11-2 and TRBJ2-3; D unresolved. Trimming pared 1 base from V and 1 base from J, leaving 0 bases between. This CDR3 region has 12 residues. The germline V gene has CDR1 SGHAT and CDR2 FQNNGV. The CDR3 region is CASSLGTDTQYF. The CDR3 DNA sequence: TGTGCCAGCAGCTTAGGCACAGATACGCAGTATTTT. Combining the CDR3 with reference TRBV11-2 and TRBJ2-3 gives the whole variable domain EAGVAQSPRYKIIEKRQSVAFWCNPISGHATLYWYQQILGQGPKLLIQFQNNGVVDDSQLPKDRFSAERLKGVDSTLKIQPAKLEDSAVYLCASSLGTDTQYFGPGTRLTVL.

This rearrangement joins TRBV28 to TRBJ1-5; 7 positions match TRBD1. The CDR3 is made up of 15 amino acids. V trimming: 2 bases; J trimming: 3 bases; junction bases outside the gene matches: 4. Germline-derived CDR1 and CDR2 are MDHEN and SYDVKM. The CDR3 DNA reads as TGTGCCAGCAGTTTAGAGGGACAGCACAATCAGCCCCAGCATTTT. Its protein is CASSLEGQHNQPQHF.

This chain connects TRBV6-4 to TRBJ2-1; TRBD2 matches at 11 bases. This CDR3 has 13 amino acids. With 9 bases clipped from V and 7 bases from J, the junction kept 5 bases outside the gene matches. Germline values: CDR1 MRHNA, CDR2 SNTAGT. Here the CDR3 DNA reads TGTGCCAGTAGCGGGAGGGCCGGGAATGAGCAGTTCTTC. Amino acid sequence: CASSGRAGNEQFF.

The CDR3 DNA is TGTGCCAGCAGTGGGCTAGCGGGGCCCTACGAGCAGTACTTC. This codes for CASSGLAGPYEQYF. The rearrangement links TRBV28 to TRBJ2-7, with 9 bases that match TRBD2. The V gene end was trimmed by 5 bases and the J gene end by 2 bases; junction bases not matched to a gene: 4. The CDR3 spans 14 residues. From germline, CDR1 is MDHEN and CDR2 SYDVKM.

The chain combines TRBV6-5 with TRBJ1-6; weak D call: TRBD1 (5 bases). The CDR3 sequence is 15 residues long. Germline CDR1 is MNHEY and CDR2 is SVGAGI. Between the trimmed V and J ends, which lost 5 bases and 6 bases, there was a span of 14 bases. CDR3 in DNA: TGTGCCAGCAGTATTGAGGGGCGAAGTAATTCACCCCTCCACTTT. Its protein product is CASSIEGRSNSPLHF.

This chain links TRBV5-4 with TRBJ2-5; 7 positions agree with TRBD2. The germline V gene encodes CDR1 SGHNT and CDR2 YYREEE (reference sequence). Trimming removed 6 bases from V and 5 bases from J; junction bases left unmatched: 7. The CDR3 has 13 amino acids. CDR3 sequence reads: CASNGGGLETQYF. CDR3 DNA: TGTGCCAGCAACGGGGGAGGGCTCGAGACCCAGTACTTC.

With respect to this clone: Germline and junction disagree at one end, which may indicate a read error. This chain links TRBV4-1 with TRBJ2-6; D is unclear. Germline V gene data show CDR1 as MGHRA and CDR2 as YSYEKL. The CDR3 loop spans 16 amino acids. In DNA, the CDR3 is TGCGCCAGCAGGCAAGGAGTAGGGTCTGGGGCCAACGTCCTGACTTTC. Protein: CASRQGVGSGANVLTF.

The chain recombines TRBV2 with TRBJ2-3; no clear D. This CDR3 contains 15 residues. Looked up from germline, CDR1 is SNHLY and CDR2 is FYNNEI. V was pared by 3 bases and J by 4 bases, with 14 bases between. The CDR3 DNA follows: TGTGCCAGCAGTGAGTCCCAGGCGGAATCAGATACGCAGTATTTT. As protein: CASSESQAESDTQYF.

V gene TRBV19 combines with J gene TRBJ1-2, with 8 bases lining up with TRBD1. Germline V gene lookup returns CDR1 LNHDA and CDR2 SQIVND (reference sequence). V was pared by 3 bases and J by 4 bases, with 22 bases of the junction left unmatched. This CDR3 spans 20 amino acids. Here the CDR3 DNA reads TGTGCCAGTAGTATCCTGTATACAGGGGGACCACGTTCTTCTCTCTATGGCTACACCTTC. This sequence encodes CASSILYTGGPRSSLYGYTF.

CDR3 protein: CASSQVLENQPQHF. The CDR3, as DNA: TGCGCCAGCAGCCAAGTACTGGAAAATCAGCCCCAGCATTTT. The V and J genes are TRBV4-3 and TRBJ1-5; D is ambiguous. Deletions cut 1 base from V and 4 bases from J, with 8 bases between. Per germline, CDR1 LGHNA and CDR2 YSLEER. The CDR3 extends over 14 amino acids.

The genes are TRBV7-9 and TRBJ1-4, with no clear D. This CDR3 contains 14 residues. V gave up 4 bases and J gave up 0 bases, with 6 bases separating them. Germline loops: CDR1 SEHNR, CDR2 FQNEAQ (reference sequence). The CDR3 spells CASSSSATNEKLFF. The CDR3 nucleotides read TGTGCCAGCAGCTCCTCCGCAACTAATGAAAAACTGTTTTTT.

This clone was counted only a few times. The chain couples TRBV6-6 to TRBJ1-6, with no clear D. Per germline, CDR1 MNHNY and CDR2 SVGAGI (reference sequence). V lost 2 bases, J lost 5 bases, and 10 bases lay in between. There are 15 residues in the CDR3. The CDR3 is CASSYVRTHNSPLHF. Written as DNA, the CDR3 is TGTGCCAGCAGTTACGTCCGCACCCATAATTCACCCCTCCACTTT.